What follows is one TCR beta chain and its context. Researchers prepared the TCRbeta library using unique molecular identifiers, the study reports. TCRdb used MiXCR to reprocess the PCR reads, holding one entry per CDR3 protein. This table has hundreds of thousands of distinct CDR3 sequences, 18% appearing once. The data were obtained in a study of T-cell reconstitution after alpha-beta-depleted transplantation in children. Germline V gene sequence: CDR1 SGHVS, CDR2 FNYEAQ. Trimming left V 4 bases short and J 4 bases short, with 12 bases between. The CDR3 is made up of 14 amino acids. V usage is TRBV7-6 and J usage is TRBJ2-3; D uncertain. This receptor was taken from a human donor who donated a stem cell graft to a child with acute lymphoblastic leukemia. The sample was PBMCs from the stem cell graft donor, taken from the stem cell graft. As DNA, the CDR3 is TGTGCCAGCAGCTCGTCCTTCGAGGCAGATACGCAGTATTTT. Amino acids: CASSSSFEADTQYF. Variable domain in full (rest from reference TRBV7-6 and TRBJ2-3): GAGVSQSPRYKVTKRGQDVALRCDPISGHVSLYWYRQALGQGPEFLTYFNYEAQQDKSGLPNDRFSAERPEGSISTLTIQRTEQRDSAMYRCASSSSFEADTQYFGPGTRLTVL.